There are many counts of the clone carrying this T cell receptor beta chain. Its matching antigen is unknown. The data were taken from a study of beta chain bispecific antibodies for T cell cancers. Study details: Healthy donor T cells cocultured with leukemia lines and bispecific antibodies. Surface TRBV12 (TRBV12-3) was on Jurkat, TRBV5-5 on HPB-ALL. Study-wide findings and caveats: In these mixed samples, most targeted TRBV reads derived from the leukemia cell line.

This CDR3 is 17 amino acids long. Germline trimming cut 10 bases from V and 8 bases from J; bases unmatched to any gene: 23. Germline-derived CDR1 and CDR2 are SGHVS and FNYEAQ. Expansion lasted 2 to 4 days, with either anti-CD3 antibody OKT3 or CD3/CD28 beads. Clonotype quantities came from unique molecular identifier barcode counts. In TCRdb, the 5' RACE reads were re-called with MiXCR into one record per CDR3 protein. Here the sample spans about 18,000 distinct CDR3 sequences, 2% to 2.5% being singletons. The source material was healthy donor T cells cultured with leukemia cells. The receptor's source is a human donor in good health. Some clones in this sample may be carry-over from other donors' samples. The J gene is TRBJ2-1, the V gene TRBV7-6; 7 nucleotides agree with TRBD2. CDR3 nucleotide sequence: TGTGCCACCACGGCATGGAAGAATGGTTTGGGGGGGGATGAGCAGTTCTTC. It specifies CATTAWKNGLGGDEQFF.